This TCR beta chain came from a study of OX40 agonist ivuxolimab in advanced cancers. Looking at the study overall: Prior anti-PD-1, anti-PD-L1 or anti-CTLA-4 therapy did not bar entry, and 40% had some. Overall study findings and caveats: At 0.1 to 3.0 mg/kg and by week 6, clonal expansion occurred in CD4+ and CD8+ blood T cells.

The data were produced by immunoSEQ multiplex PCR, yet TCRdb's version contains in-frame clones alone and is incomplete. The sample lists 77,000 or so clones; roughly 78% were seen once. Remarks on this clone: What it binds is not known.

CDR1 and CDR2 from the germline V gene are LNHDA and SQIVND (reference sequence). The CDR3 sequence is 15 residues long. The junction had 5 bases not matched to a gene; V was cut back by 5 bases and J by 3 bases. This chain links TRBV19 with TRBJ2-2; 8 nucleotides align to TRBD2. This TCR came from an adult with an advanced solid tumor such as melanoma, head and neck, liver or kidney cancer. The sequenced sample was CD4+ or CD8+ T cells sorted from blood, obtained in a trial of the OX40 agonist ivuxolimab. The CDR3 is CASSPGLGDTGELFF. CDR3 coding DNA: TGTGCCAGTAGTCCGGGACTAGGGGACACCGGGGAGCTGTTTTTT.